These T cell receptor beta chains were read from a single sample in a study of blood T cell repertoires in COVID-19. TCRdb's table, derived via immunoSEQ multiplex PCR, lists solely in-frame clones and lacks some. The repertoire consists of about 270,000 clones, with approximately 90% occurring once and the leading ten covering roughly 2.9%. Sequenced input: PBMCs or T cells enriched from blood (not recorded which). The origin of the receptors is a man aged 40-55 years who had been exposed to COVID-19. Each CDR3 is given with its conserved first and last residue.

TRBJ1-5	TRBV2	CASSGQGNQPQHF
TRBJ1-5	TRBV28	CASRDTGEAQHF
TRBJ2-5	TRBV5-1	CASSLVSGKETQYF
TRBJ2-7	TRBV14	CASSQDRELAGVLNEQYF
TRBJ1-5	TRBV3-1/TRBV3-2	CASSQEKGNSTEYSNQPQHF
TRBJ2-1	TRBV19	CASSSWTVINEQFF
TRBJ2-1	TRBV5-1	CASTLGLAGGRVNEQFF
TRBJ1-4	TRBV7-2	CASSPNRGNEKLFF
TRBJ1-2	TRBV25-1	CASSEYGRGLPYTF
TRBJ2-3	TRBV7-2	CASSGLATDTQYF
TRBJ2-2	TRBV24-1	CATSRTDPNTGELFF
TRBJ1-2	TRBV28	CASSFPTTSASSYGYTF
TRBJ1-2	TRBV19	CASKAPGVVYGYTF
TRBJ2-1	TRBV28	CASSLYRSYNEQFF
TRBJ2-3	TRBV11-2	CASSLSGDTQYF
TRBJ2-3	TRBV6-2/TRBV6-3	CASSGGTSTDTQYF
TRBJ2-7	TRBV7-9	CASSLQGDEQYF
TRBJ1-1	TRBV7-6	CASTRNTEAFF
TRBJ1-1	TRBV28	CASRVDRGGEAFF
TRBJ1-1	TRBV5-6	CASSLPGQMNTEAFF
TRBJ2-2	TRBV6-4	CASRDQGLTNTGELFF
TRBJ2-5	TRBV18	CASSPLTSGVKETQYF
TRBJ2-7	TRBV7-9	CASSSLGATEQYF